These 20 T cell receptor beta chains were sequenced from one sample in a study of T cell responses to AZD1222 COVID-19 vaccine. TCRdb's copy holds only in-frame clones and misses some; the assay was immunoSEQ multiplex PCR. The repertoire has about 150,000 clones, less than 95% of them found once; the top ten carry over 0.95%. Sequenced material: peripheral blood, taken on day 0 of AZD1222 vaccination. These receptors were collected from an adult in good health.

The chain couples TRBV28 to TRBJ1-4; TRBD1 is a possible D gene (6 bases). Germline V gene lookup returns CDR1 MDHEN and CDR2 SYDVKM. The CDR3 is made up of 15 amino acids. The V gene lost 3 bases and the J gene lost 7 bases, with 15 bases spanning the gap. In DNA form, the CDR3 reads TGTGCCAGCAGTTTGTCGGCGGGGGCCGGTGAAAAACTGTTTTTT. Translation gives CASSLSAGAGEKLFF. Combining the CDR3 with reference TRBV28 and TRBJ1-4 gives the whole variable domain DVKVTQSSRYLVKRTGEKVFLECVQDMDHENMFWYRQDPGLGLRLIYFSYDVKMKEKGDIPEGYSVSREKKERFSLILESASTNQTSMYLCASSLSAGAGEKLFFGSGTQLSVL.

The CDR3, as DNA: TGTGCCAGCAGCTTGGTGCGGGGCGAGACCAATGAGCAGTTCTTC. Amino acids: CASSLVRGETNEQFF. This chain joins TRBV5-5 and TRBJ2-1; perhaps TRBD2 as D (6 bases). Trimming took 0 bases from V and 6 from J, leaving 13 bases between them. The CDR3 extends over 15 amino acids. CDR1 and CDR2 from the germline V gene are SGHKS and YYEKEE (reference sequence).

The chain employs TRBV19 and TRBJ2-3; D may be TRBD1 (6 bases). V dropped 6 bases and J dropped 2 bases, with 15 bases sitting between them. From germline, CDR1 is LNHDA and CDR2 SQIVND (reference sequence). The CDR3 is made up of 15 amino acids. CDR3 sequence (DNA): TGTGCCAGTAGCCCAACGGGACAAGTCACAGATACGCAGTATTTT. It translates to CASSPTGQVTDTQYF.

This sequence joins TRBV13 and TRBJ2-5; TRBD2 is a possible D gene (5 bases). CDR3 length equals 15 residues. V lost 4 bases to trimming and J lost 5 bases, with 17 bases between them. Per the germline V gene, CDR1 is PRHDT and CDR2 is FYEKMQ (reference sequence). CDR3 in amino acids: CASSWRTHQRETQYF. The CDR3 bases are TGTGCCAGCAGCTGGCGGACTCATCAACGGGAGACCCAGTACTTC.

The V and J genes are TRBV13 and TRBJ2-1, with D maybe TRBD1 (5 bases). Per the germline V gene, CDR1 is PRHDT and CDR2 is FYEKMQ (reference sequence). The V and J ends lost 0 bases and 3 bases respectively, with 9 bases between them. This CDR3 comprises 15 residues. Here the CDR3 DNA reads TGTGCCAGCAGCTTAGGCGGGCAGGGCTACAATGAGCAGTTCTTC. Encoded protein: CASSLGGQGYNEQFF.

This chain joins TRBV12-3 or TRBV12-4 and TRBJ1-2; 8 bases map to TRBD1. The CDR3 consists of 13 residues. V was pared by 3 bases and J by 7 bases, with 4 bases of the junction left unmatched. The CDR3 loop reads CASSFNRGFGYTF. CDR3 nucleotide sequence: TGTGCCAGCAGTTTTAACAGGGGGTTTGGCTACACCTTC.

The chain uses TRBV30 and TRBJ1-4, with 10 bases that match TRBD1. From germline, CDR1 is GTSNPN and CDR2 SVGIG (reference sequence). The trim removed 4 bases at V and 8 bases at J, leaving 10 bases unmatched. The CDR3 consists of 15 residues. DNA for the CDR3: TGTGCCTGGACGTTGACAGGGGGCGCGGGCGAAAAACTGTTTTTT. Its translation: CAWTLTGGAGEKLFF.

The gene calls are TRBV6-2 or TRBV6-3 and TRBJ2-5, with 8 bases aligning to TRBD2. The junction had 17 bases not matched to a gene; V was cut back by 1 base and J by 13 bases. CDR3 length: 16 amino acids. Germline V gene lookup returns CDR1 MNHEY and CDR2 SVGEGT. Written as DNA, the CDR3 is TGTGCCAGCAGTTACTTCGACTTAGGACTAGCCCAGATCCTGTACTTC. This codes for CASSYFDLGLAQILYF.

J is TRBJ2-1 and V is TRBV4-1; 14 positions agree with TRBD2. CDR1 and CDR2 (germline): MGHRA, YSYEKL. This CDR3 spans 15 amino acids. Losses at the gene ends were 3 bases for V and 7 bases for J; bases not matched to a gene: 2. CDR3 protein: CASSHWTSGRNEQFF. For the CDR3, the DNA is TGCGCCAGCAGCCACTGGACTAGCGGGAGGAATGAGCAGTTCTTC.

This clone has only one observation. The chain is built from TRBV20-1 and TRBJ1-2; D is unclear. This CDR3 region has 11 residues. Germline V gene lookup returns CDR1 DFQATT and CDR2 SNEGSKA (reference sequence). Trimming cost V 3 bases and J 7 bases, with 9 bases left between them. The CDR3: CSASINGGYTF. The CDR3 bases are TGCAGTGCTAGTATAAACGGTGGCTACACCTTC.

J is TRBJ2-1 and V is TRBV5-5, with 10 bases fitting TRBD2. The germline V gene has CDR1 SGHKS and CDR2 YYEKEE (reference sequence). CDR3 length: 18 residues. The V gene end was trimmed by 1 base and the J gene end by 4 bases; junction bases not matched to a gene: 11. The CDR3 reads CASSLPRLAGGGYNEQFF. The CDR3 DNA is TGTGCCAGCAGCTTGCCTAGACTAGCGGGCGGGGGGTACAATGAGCAGTTCTTC.

This sequence joins TRBV7-6 and TRBJ2-3, with 10 bases that match TRBD2. Unmatched junction bases numbered 9, after V lost 5 bases and J lost 7 bases. There are 15 residues in the CDR3. Germline values: CDR1 SGHVS, CDR2 FNYEAQ. The CDR3 region is CASSDLAGGSNTQYF. As DNA, the CDR3 is TGTGCCAGCAGCGATTTAGCGGGGGGCTCCAATACGCAGTATTTT.

CDR3 loop: CASSGWGAGNQPQHF. In nucleotides, the CDR3 is TGTGCCAGTAGTGGTTGGGGCGCGGGCAATCAGCCCCAGCATTTT. The chain uses TRBV19 and TRBJ1-5; a weak D match, TRBD1 (5 bases). Germline lookup yields CDR1 LNHDA and CDR2 SQIVND (reference sequence). V gave up 5 bases and J gave up 2 bases, with 13 bases separating them. The length of the CDR3 is 15 residues.

V gene TRBV4-2 combines with J gene TRBJ1-2; 8 bases line up with TRBD1. Trimming removed 4 bases from V and 3 bases from J; junction bases left unmatched: 7. The CDR3 is 15 amino acids. Germline V gene sequence: CDR1 LGHNA, CDR2 YNFKEQ. The CDR3 sequence is CASSLDRGIDYGYTF. The CDR3 DNA sequence: TGTGCCAGCAGCCTCGACAGGGGAATAGACTATGGCTACACCTTC.

The V and J genes are TRBV2 and TRBJ2-3, with 10 bases that match TRBD2. The J segment lost 1 base and the V segment lost 7 bases, leaving 2 bases of the junction unmatched. The CDR3 runs 14 residues. CDR1 SNHLY and CDR2 FYNNEI come from the germline V gene. The CDR3 reads CASTAGGGTDTQYF. The DNA of the CDR3 is TGTGCCAGCACAGCGGGAGGGGGCACAGATACGCAGTATTTT. The entire variable domain, with the rest obtained from reference TRBV2 and TRBJ2-3, is as follows: EPEVTQTPSHQVTQMGQEVILRCVPISNHLYFYWYRQILGQKVEFLVSFYNNEISEKSEIFDDQFSVERPDGSNFTLKIRSTKLEDSAMYFCASTAGGGTDTQYFGPGTRLTVL.

This clone has just one count. The V and J genes are TRBV3-1 (or the pseudogene TRBV3-2) and TRBJ1-5; possibly TRBD1 for D (6 bases). The CDR3 extends over 14 amino acids. V shed 5 bases and J shed 4 bases, with 12 bases lying between them. CDR1 is LGHDT, CDR2 YNNKEL, per germline (reference sequence). The CDR3 coding sequence is TGTGCCAGCAGCTCCGGGGGCCCGAATCAGCCCCAGCATTTT. Translated, it gives CASSSGGPNQPQHF.

The chain recombines TRBV28 with TRBJ1-5; the D gene is possibly TRBD1 (6 bases). Trimming removed 7 bases at V and 6 bases at J, with 16 bases between. Germline-derived CDR1 and CDR2 are MDHEN and SYDVKM. This CDR3 contains 14 residues. Written as DNA, the CDR3 is TGTGCCAGCATCGCGGGGGGGGCTAGTCAGCCCCAGCATTTT. Its protein product is CASIAGGASQPQHF.

The chain couples TRBV7-9 to TRBJ2-3; the match to TRBD2 covers 10 bases. Germline V gives CDR1 SEHNR, CDR2 FQNEAQ (reference sequence). There are 18 residues in the CDR3. The ends lost 4 bases at V and 2 bases at J; junction bases unmatched: 12. The DNA for the CDR3 is TGTGCCAGCAGCTCCCTAGCGGGAGCGCGGAGGGTCACAGATACGCAGTATTTT. It translates to CASSSLAGARRVTDTQYF.

This clone was found once. The genes are TRBV27 and TRBJ2-1; D could derive from TRBD1 or TRBD2 (7 bases each). Germline V gene sequence: CDR1 MNHEY, CDR2 SMNVEV (reference sequence). The CDR3 loop spans 15 amino acids. V gave up 2 bases and J gave up 1 base, with 9 bases separating them. This chain's CDR3 is CASSLQGGSYNEQFF. The CDR3 region has the DNA TGTGCCAGCAGTTTACAGGGGGGGTCCTACAATGAGCAGTTCTTC.

J is TRBJ2-5 and V is TRBV19; D may correspond to TRBD1 or TRBD2 (6 bases each). Germline CDR1 and CDR2: LNHDA and SQIVND (reference sequence). The CDR3 length is 15 residues. V was clipped by 1 base and J by 2 bases, with 11 bases between them. CDR3 region: CASSIGTGAQETQYF. The CDR3 region has the DNA TGTGCCAGTAGTATAGGGACGGGGGCGCAAGAGACCCAGTACTTC.